One TCR beta chain is described in this entry. What it recognizes is unknown. The sample comes from a study of molecular identifiers for immune sequencing clone quantification. About the research overall: The replicates split RNA from around 18,000 or 91,000 naive CD8 cells five ways and sequenced four. Study-level results: Highly expanded clone sizes could be underestimated through barcode sharing by identical TCR molecules.

Library preparation followed earlier protocols using designated TCR primers. TCRdb reprocessed the PCR reads via MiXCR and lists one record per CDR3 protein. The sample contains 550,000 to 750,000 distinct CDR3 sequences, about 20% of which appear only once. Sorted naive CD8 T cells, 20,000 to 1,000,000, were sequenced from 10%, 30% or 50% RNA. The CDR3 is 17 amino acids. Germline trimming cut 7 bases from V and 2 bases from J; bases unmatched to any gene: 12. The germline gives CDR1 MDHEN, CDR2 SYDVKM. This TCR derives from a human donor in good health. Some libraries in this study had Jurkat cell RNA spiked in. The sample consisted of naive CD8+ T cells from blood, with Jurkat cell RNA spiked in. Subset meaning: FACS-sorted CD8+CD4-CCR7+CD45RA+ naive T cells. V and J are TRBV28 and TRBJ1-5; 9 bases agree with TRBD1. DNA for the CDR3: TGTGCCAGCATCTCGACAGGGGGTCTTGTTGGCAATCAGCCCCAGCATTTT. Translation: CASISTGGLVGNQPQHF. The full variable domain, its missing parts supplied by reference TRBV28 and TRBJ1-5, is DVKVTQSSRYLVKRTGEKVFLECVQDMDHENMFWYRQDPGLGLRLIYFSYDVKMKEKGDIPEGYSVSREKKERFSLILESASTNQTSMYLCASISTGGLVGNQPQHFGDGTRLSIL.